These 26 T cell receptor beta chains came from one sample sequenced in a study of blood T cell repertoires in COVID-19. This table comes from immunoSEQ multiplex PCR, and its TCRdb copy is limited to in-frame clones, with some not included. The sample contains about 400,000 clones, more than 70% of which appear only once. Sequenced input: peripheral blood. These receptors came from a middle-aged man with acute or convalescent COVID-19.

The rearrangement joins TRBV7-2 to TRBJ2-2, with TRBD1 as a possible D gene (5 bases). Germline loops: CDR1 SGHTA, CDR2 FQGNSA. CDR3 length: 14 amino acids. Trimming removed 1 base at V and 7 bases at J, with 10 bases between. The CDR3 DNA reads as TGTGCCAGCAGCTTAGGGCAGGGCGACGGGGAGCTGTTTTTT. Amino acids: CASSLGQGDGELFF.

Written as DNA, the CDR3 is TGCGCCAGCAGCCAAGCACGCAGTGAAAAACTGTTTTTT. Protein sequence: CASSQARSEKLFF. The rearrangement links TRBV4-1 to TRBJ1-4; D not resolved. Trimming took off 1 base at V and 7 bases at J, with 7 bases between the two ends. There are 13 residues in the CDR3. Germline V gene sequence: CDR1 MGHRA, CDR2 YSYEKL.

In this sample, this clone turned up a few times. The CDR3 region is CASSTSGGPETQYF. The CDR3 region has the DNA TGTGCCAGCAGTACCTCGGGGGGCCCAGAGACCCAGTACTTC. This chain links TRBV6-6 with TRBJ2-5; D is perhaps TRBD2 (7 bases). This CDR3 has 14 amino acids. Trimming stripped 5 bases from V and 4 bases from J, with 14 bases between. The germline V gene has CDR1 MNHNY and CDR2 SVGAGI (reference sequence).

This clone was found a few times. The rearrangement uses TRBV14 and TRBJ1-4; D is unresolved. The CDR3 has 13 amino acids. Per germline, CDR1 SGHDN and CDR2 FVKESK. Trimming pared 3 bases from V and 7 bases from J, leaving 9 bases between. CDR3 region: CASSHRYGEKLFF. The DNA of the CDR3 is TGTGCCAGCAGCCACAGATATGGTGAAAAACTGTTTTTT.

The genes are TRBV7-9 and TRBJ1-1, with 7 positions matching TRBD1. This CDR3 has 17 amino acids. Germline values: CDR1 SEHNR, CDR2 FQNEAQ (reference sequence). The J segment lost 2 bases and the V segment lost 6 bases, leaving 15 bases of the junction unmatched. The CDR3 spells CASRSHPGQSTNTEAFF. As DNA, the CDR3 is TGTGCCAGCAGGTCTCATCCGGGACAGTCGACAAACACTGAAGCTTTCTTT.

The chain joins TRBV27 to TRBJ1-5, with D uncertain. Trimming left V 4 bases short and J 0 bases short, with 13 bases between. The CDR3 loop spans 16 amino acids. Per the germline V gene, CDR1 is MNHEY and CDR2 is SMNVEV (reference sequence). The CDR3 sequence is CASSSSGRYSNQPQHF. The CDR3 coding sequence is TGTGCCAGCAGTTCCTCCGGGAGATATAGCAATCAGCCCCAGCATTTT.

The V and J genes are TRBV2 and TRBJ2-2; 8 positions match TRBD2. Germline V lookup: CDR1 SNHLY, CDR2 FYNNEI. V shed 8 bases and J 2 bases; nucleotides not matched to a gene: 4. This CDR3 has 14 residues. CDR3 sequence: CASGAGGNTGELFF. CDR3 DNA sequence: TGTGCCAGCGGGGCGGGAGGTAACACCGGGGAGCTGTTTTTT.

The rearrangement links TRBV7-2 to TRBJ1-2, with TRBD1 matching 9 bases. V shed 5 bases, J shed 8 bases, and the junction held 12 bases outside the gene matches. This CDR3 region has 15 residues. CDR1 and CDR2 (germline): SGHTA, FQGNSA. CDR3 coding DNA: TGTGCCAGCAGCCCCTCCGGGACAGGGCGGTTGGGCTACACCTTC. Translation gives CASSPSGTGRLGYTF.

This clone is a singleton in its sample. The chain carries TRBV15 and TRBJ1-1; possible D gene TRBD1, 5 bases. Germline assignment: CDR1 LNHNV and CDR2 YYDKDF (reference sequence). The CDR3 runs to 13 residues. The V gene lost 1 base and the J gene lost 7 bases, with 10 bases spanning the gap. The CDR3 reads CATSRAWGDEAFF. The CDR3 bases are TGTGCCACCAGCAGAGCCTGGGGGGATGAAGCTTTCTTT.

The V gene is TRBV7-9, the J gene TRBJ2-7; no firm D call. This CDR3 comprises 14 residues. Between the trimmed V and J ends, which lost 4 bases and 9 bases, there was a span of 19 bases. Germline CDR1 reads SEHNR; CDR2 reads FQNEAQ (reference sequence). The CDR3 region has the DNA TGTGCCAGCAGCTCCGGTCTCGTAGCAGACGGGCAGTACTTC. Translation gives CASSSGLVADGQYF.

The rearrangement uses TRBV7-9 and TRBJ1-2; 10 nucleotides line up with TRBD1. Germline CDR1 is SEHNR and CDR2 is FQNEAQ (reference sequence). The J segment lost 6 bases and the V segment lost 6 bases, leaving 7 bases of the junction unmatched. This CDR3 has 14 amino acids. CDR3 sequence reads: CASRPGDRGHGYTF. CDR3 bases: TGTGCCAGCAGGCCAGGGGACAGGGGACATGGCTACACCTTC.

J is TRBJ1-1 and V is TRBV5-1; a possible D gene is TRBD1 (6 bases). The V gene lost 0 bases and the J gene lost 14 bases, with 20 bases spanning the gap. The CDR3 loop spans 14 amino acids. From germline, CDR1 is SGHRS and CDR2 YFSETQ. The CDR3 nucleotides are TGCGCCAGCAGCTTGGGTACTTCCAGGGGATGGGAATTCTTT. This translates into CASSLGTSRGWEFF.

This sequence joins TRBV7-2 and TRBJ2-5, with 9 bases identical to TRBD2. The CDR3 covers 17 residues. J was trimmed by 3 bases and V by 1 base; bases with no gene match: 9. The germline V gene encodes CDR1 SGHTA and CDR2 FQGNSA. CDR3 in amino acids: CASSLDSSLAGKETQYF. CDR3 nucleotides: TGTGCCAGCAGCTTAGATTCCTCGCTAGCGGGGAAAGAGACCCAGTACTTC.

CDR3 protein: CASSMRGAGNEKLFF. CDR3 DNA: TGTGCCAGTAGTATGCGGGGGGCTGGTAATGAAAAACTGTTTTTT. The rearrangement joins TRBV19 to TRBJ1-4, with D tentatively TRBD1 (6 bases). Looked up from germline, CDR1 is LNHDA and CDR2 is SQIVND (reference sequence). The germline V and J ends were trimmed by 3 bases and 4 bases, with 12 bases remaining between them. There are 15 residues in the CDR3.

Comments on this clone: An end of the junction does not agree with germline; a read error may underlie this. Additional DNA sequences in this sample encode the identical CDR3. The chain is built from TRBV12-3 or TRBV12-4 and TRBJ1-1, with unresolved D. CDR3 length: 11 amino acids. The DNA for the CDR3 is TGTGCCAGCAGCTCGAACACCGAAGCTTTCTTT. As protein: CASSSNTEAFF.

The genes are TRBV7-8 and TRBJ2-7; 9 positions match TRBD1. CDR3 size: 14 residues. The germline V gene encodes CDR1 SGHVS and CDR2 FQNEAQ. V gave up 4 bases and J gave up 2 bases; unmatched junction bases: 3. The CDR3 DNA sequence: TGTGCCAGCAGCTCCGGGACAGGGACCTACGAGCAGTACTTC. Protein product: CASSSGTGTYEQYF.

The CDR3 DNA reads TGTGCCAGCAGCCAACCGACTAGCGGGATGTTCACAGATACGCAGTATTTT. Encoded protein: CASSQPTSGMFTDTQYF. The V call is TRBV7-9, the J call TRBJ2-3; TRBD2 agrees at 11 bases. Germline trimming cut 5 bases from V and 2 bases from J; bases unmatched to any gene: 9. CDR1 is SEHNR and CDR2 is FQNEAQ in the germline V gene (reference sequence). The CDR3 is 17 amino acids.

The DNA for the CDR3 is TGTGCCAGCAGATCCTGGGGGGGAGGGCTTAACACTGAAGCTTTCTTT. It is translated as CASRSWGGGLNTEAFF. This chain links TRBV28 with TRBJ1-1, with a weak D call TRBD1 (5 bases). This CDR3 region has 16 residues. Germline V lookup: CDR1 MDHEN, CDR2 SYDVKM. V was shortened by 6 bases and J by 2 bases, with 19 bases between the two germline ends.

The rearrangement uses TRBV27 and TRBJ1-5; possible D gene TRBD1, 6 bases. V lost 6 bases and J lost 5, with 23 bases in between. Germline assignment: CDR1 MNHEY and CDR2 SMNVEV (reference sequence). The CDR3 runs 17 residues. The CDR3 protein is CASSPIVQGPYYQPQHF. In DNA, the CDR3 is TGTGCCAGCAGCCCCATAGTGCAGGGGCCTTACTATCAGCCCCAGCATTTT.

V and J are TRBV4-2 and TRBJ1-1; D gene ambiguous. Deletions cut 1 base from V and 2 bases from J, with 11 bases between. The length of the CDR3 is 15 residues. CDR1 LGHNA and CDR2 YNFKEQ come from the germline V gene. CDR3 DNA sequence: TGTGCCAGCAGCCAAGCCTTTGGAGCAAACACTGAAGCTTTCTTT. This gives the protein CASSQAFGANTEAFF.

The CDR3 sequence is CASSLSDYGYTF. The CDR3 DNA sequence: TGTGCCAGCTCACTTTCCGACTATGGCTACACCTTC. The chain carries TRBV18 and TRBJ1-2; no clear D. V lost 4 bases, J lost 3 bases, and 6 bases lay in between. This CDR3 has 12 amino acids. Germline V CDR1 and CDR2: KGHSH, LQKENI.

The chain uses TRBV2 and TRBJ2-2; possibly TRBD2 for D (6 bases). The CDR3 sequence is 17 residues long. Germline lookup yields CDR1 SNHLY and CDR2 FYNNEI. V lost 8 bases and J 5 bases, leaving 24 bases between the germline ends. The chain's CDR3 is CASYKGGATFLTGELFF. Here the CDR3 DNA reads TGTGCCAGCTATAAAGGAGGGGCAACCTTTTTGACCGGGGAGCTGTTTTTT.

J is TRBJ1-5 and V is TRBV28; TRBD1 agrees at 9 bases. In germline, CDR1 is MDHEN, CDR2 SYDVKM. The CDR3 is made up of 14 amino acids. The J segment lost 4 bases and the V segment lost 9 bases, leaving 7 bases of the junction unmatched. In nucleotides, the CDR3 is TGTGCCAGTGTATATGGGACAGGGAATCAGCCCCAGCATTTT. This codes for CASVYGTGNQPQHF. The full variable domain, completed using reference TRBV28 and TRBJ1-5, is DVKVTQSSRYLVKRTGEKVFLECVQDMDHENMFWYRQDPGLGLRLIYFSYDVKMKEKGDIPEGYSVSREKKERFSLILESASTNQTSMYLCASVYGTGNQPQHFGDGTRLSIL.

The CDR3 DNA reads TGCGCCAGCAGCCCACAGGGGGCAGGGCAGCCCCAGCATTTT. Translated: CASSPQGAGQPQHF. The chain uses TRBV4-1 and TRBJ1-5; 9 bases line up with TRBD1. The germline CDR1 and CDR2 sequences are MGHRA and YSYEKL. V trimming: 4 bases; J trimming: 7 bases; junction bases outside the gene matches: 5. This CDR3 is built from 14 residues.

The chain uses TRBV7-2 and TRBJ1-3; no clear D. V was clipped by 5 bases and J by 2 bases, with 16 bases between them. Germline V gene data show CDR1 as SGHTA and CDR2 as FQGNSA. There are 16 residues in the CDR3. The CDR3 DNA follows: TGTGCCAGCAGCCCGAGTCGGACTGCTGCTGGAAACACCATATATTTT. The encoded protein is CASSPSRTAAGNTIYF.

The V gene is TRBV9, the J gene TRBJ2-1; 7 positions agree with TRBD2. Unmatched junction bases numbered 5, after V lost 3 bases and J lost 2 bases. Germline CDR1 SGDLS, CDR2 YYNGEE. CDR3 size: 15 residues. CDR3 sequence: CASSGRGVPYNEQFF. The CDR3 DNA reads TGTGCCAGCAGCGGACGGGGGGTTCCCTACAATGAGCAGTTCTTC.